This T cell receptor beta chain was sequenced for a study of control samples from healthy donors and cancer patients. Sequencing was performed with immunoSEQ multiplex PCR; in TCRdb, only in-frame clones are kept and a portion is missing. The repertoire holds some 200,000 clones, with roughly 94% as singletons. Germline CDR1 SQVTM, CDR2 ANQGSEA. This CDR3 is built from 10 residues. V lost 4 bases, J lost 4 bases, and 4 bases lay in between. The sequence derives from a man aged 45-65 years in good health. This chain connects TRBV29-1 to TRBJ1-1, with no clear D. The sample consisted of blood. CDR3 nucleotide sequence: TGCAGCGTTGGTGCCACTGAAGCTTTCTTT. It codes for CSVGATEAFF.